Each of the 11 T cell receptor beta chains below was sequenced from the same sample in a study of cytomegalovirus exposure and HLA in healthy donors. 13 Jbeta primers and 60 Vbeta primers were used for the PCR. Profiled with immunoSEQ multiplex PCR; TCRdb holds only in-frame clones, not every one. The sample yields fewer than 100,000 clones, of which the top ten take up more than 0.45%. The sequencing input was PBMCs. The receptors were gathered from a man in his fifties or sixties in good health and CMV-seronegative.

The V gene is TRBV9, the J gene TRBJ2-5; 7 bases match TRBD2. The J call may not be correct, given that the DNA end is closer to TRBJ2-7. The CDR3 loop spans 15 amino acids. Germline V lookup: CDR1 SGDLS, CDR2 YYNGEE. In DNA form, the CDR3 reads TGTGCCAGCAGCCCTCAACTAGCGAACTCCTACGAGCAGTACTTC. Amino acid sequence: CASSPQLANSYEQYF.

V is TRBV19 and J is TRBJ2-5; TRBD1 matches 9 bases. The V segment lost 5 bases and the J segment 0 bases; nucleotides outside the gene matches: 16. Per the germline V gene, CDR1 is LNHDA and CDR2 is SQIVND (reference sequence). The CDR3 has 19 residues. The CDR3 DNA follows: TGTGCCAGTAGTCCCTTGGGACAGGGAAAGATAAGGTACCAAGAGACCCAGTACTTC. It codes for CASSPLGQGKIRYQETQYF.

The chain's CDR3 is CASLDSTSYEQYF. CDR3 coding DNA: TGTGCCAGTCTGGACTCGACCTCCTACGAGCAGTACTTC. This rearrangement joins TRBV19 to TRBJ2-5; TRBD2 might be the D (5 bases). The J call may be in error: the DNA end matches TRBJ2-7 better. Germline CDR1 LNHDA, CDR2 SQIVND (reference sequence). This CDR3 contains 13 residues.

The chain combines TRBV19 with TRBJ1-1; 9 positions match TRBD1. From germline, CDR1 is LNHDA and CDR2 SQIVND (reference sequence). The length of the CDR3 is 15 residues. After removal of 4 bases from V and 4 bases from J, the junction contained 7 bases not matched to a gene. CDR3 sequence: CASSTRTGVVTEAFF. CDR3 sequence (DNA): TGTGCCAGTAGTACCCGGACAGGGGTTGTCACTGAAGCTTTCTTT.

The V and J genes are TRBV10-3 and TRBJ2-3; no definite D call. Trimming removed 3 bases from V and 2 bases from J, with 6 bases in between. The germline V gene has CDR1 ENHRY and CDR2 SYGVKD. The CDR3 extends over 13 amino acids. The CDR3 DNA reads as TGTGCCATCAGTGACAGCGCCACAGATACGCAGTATTTT. Its protein is CAISDSATDTQYF.

This chain joins TRBV10-2 and TRBJ2-1; 8 positions agree with TRBD2. Germline V gene lookup returns CDR1 WSHSY and CDR2 SAAADI. With 8 bases clipped from V and 2 bases from J, the junction kept 8 bases outside the gene matches. CDR3 size: 15 residues. CDR3 DNA sequence: TGCGCCAGCGTTCTGAGCGGGGGACCCTACAATGAGCAGTTCTTC. It codes for CASVLSGGPYNEQFF.

The V and J genes are TRBV7-9 and TRBJ2-4, with a weak D call TRBD1 (5 bases). V lost 2 bases and J 7 bases, leaving 12 bases between the germline ends. Germline values: CDR1 SEHNR, CDR2 FQNEAQ (reference sequence). This CDR3 has 14 amino acids. The CDR3 sequence: CASSLLGRANIQYF. The CDR3 nucleotides are TGTGCCAGCAGCTTATTGGGCAGGGCGAACATTCAGTACTTC.

The chain recombines TRBV14 with TRBJ1-2, with a weak D call TRBD1 (6 bases). V lost 0 bases and J lost 7, with 12 bases in between. Looked up from germline, CDR1 is SGHDN and CDR2 is FVKESK. CDR3 length equals 14 residues. The CDR3 here is CASSQDLRGSGYTF. The CDR3 DNA sequence: TGTGCCAGCAGCCAAGACCTTAGGGGGTCTGGCTACACCTTC. Variable domain in full (rest from reference TRBV14 and TRBJ1-2): EAGVTQFPSHSVIEKGQTVTLRCDPISGHDNLYWYRRVMGKEIKFLLHFVKESKQDESGMPNNRFLAERTGGTYSTLKVQPAELEDSGVYFCASSQDLRGSGYTFGSGTRLTVV.

CDR3 sequence (DNA): TGTGCCAGCAGTTCACAGGAGAACACTGAAGCTTTCTTT. Its protein is CASSSQENTEAFF. This rearrangement joins TRBV7-3 to TRBJ1-1; the D gene is possibly TRBD1 (5 bases). The length of the CDR3 is 13 residues. Germline-derived CDR1 and CDR2 are SGHTA and FQGTGA. Trimming shortened V by 6 bases and J by 1 base, and 9 bases separated the two germline ends.

The V and J genes are TRBV19 and TRBJ2-7; 8 bases map to TRBD2. This CDR3 spans 12 amino acids. V dropped 5 bases and J dropped 8; count of bases not matched to a gene: 5. From germline, CDR1 is LNHDA and CDR2 SQIVND (reference sequence). This CDR3 is CASSAGGRKQYF. The CDR3 DNA is TGTGCCAGTAGTGCGGGGGGCCGCAAGCAGTACTTC.

The chain joins TRBV15 to TRBJ1-5; TRBD1 is a possible D gene (6 bases). The germline V gene has CDR1 LNHNV and CDR2 YYDKDF (reference sequence). The CDR3 length is 16 residues. The V end lost 1 base, the J end lost 3 bases, and 13 bases lay between the germline ends. This chain's CDR3 is CATSRGETGVNQPQHF. The CDR3 DNA follows: TGTGCCACCAGCAGAGGGGAGACAGGAGTCAATCAGCCCCAGCATTTT.